This T cell receptor beta chain came from a study of technical replicates of blood from several donors. Assay used: immunoSEQ multiplex PCR; TCRdb lists only in-frame clones, some missing. The sample includes approximately 80,000 clones, 89% of them seen just once. The germline CDR1 and CDR2 sequences are SGHNT and YYREEE (reference sequence). V shed 5 bases and J 7 bases; nucleotides not matched to a gene: 11. The CDR3 totals 15 residues. Sequencing was performed on T cells isolated from PBMCs. The receptor comes from a human donor in good health. V and J are TRBV5-4 and TRBJ2-2, with 7 positions matching TRBD2. The CDR3 DNA follows: TGTGCCAGCAGTTCCGGGGGAGGGCCCAACGGGGAGCTGTTTTTT. This translates into CASSSGGGPNGELFF.